Each of the 8 T cell receptor beta chains below was sequenced from the same sample in a study of shared clonotypes between healthy human individuals. Measured with immunoSEQ multiplex PCR; TCRdb has only the in-frame clones, and not every one. The top ten clones hold roughly 1% of a sample with millions of clones, roughly 95% of them seen once. As defined, naive CD8 cells were CD45RO-negative and positively selected for CCR7, with terminally differentiated effector memory CD45RA+ cells excluded. The sequencing input was naive CD8+ T cells sorted from blood. These TCRs come from a man between 18 and 29 years old in good health.

The CDR3 DNA reads TGTGCCAGCAGCTTAGCCCCTTTAGGGGGCCGCGGGGAGCTGTTTTTT. It is translated as CASSLAPLGGRGELFF. The chain carries TRBV11-3 and TRBJ2-2; TRBD1 agrees at 7 bases. V shed 1 base, J shed 7 bases, and the junction held 9 bases outside the gene matches. This CDR3 has 16 amino acids. Germline V gives CDR1 SGHNT, CDR2 YENEEA.

This chain uses TRBV5-4 with TRBJ1-2; 7 positions match TRBD1. Trimming took 0 bases from V and 8 from J; bases not matched to a gene: 7. Germline V gives CDR1 SGHNT, CDR2 YYREEE (reference sequence). CDR3 size: 14 residues. The CDR3 sequence: CASSLDRGTKGYTF. The CDR3 DNA reads as TGTGCCAGCAGCTTGGACAGGGGTACGAAAGGCTACACCTTC.

The chain combines TRBV5-1 with TRBJ2-1; 7 bases agree with TRBD2. This CDR3 contains 17 residues. Germline V gene lookup returns CDR1 SGHRS and CDR2 YFSETQ. The junction had 14 bases not matched to a gene; V was cut back by 0 bases and J by 8 bases. CDR3 in DNA: TGCGCCAGCAGCTTGGACTTGGCGGGGGTAGGATTGGATGAGCAGTTCTTC. Its translation is CASSLDLAGVGLDEQFF. Using reference TRBV5-1 and TRBJ2-1 for the parts outside the CDR3, the full variable domain is KAGVTQTPRYLIKTRGQQVTLSCSPISGHRSVSWYQQTPGQGLQFLFEYFSETQRNKGNFPGRFSGRQFSNSRSEMNVSTLELGDSALYLCASSLDLAGVGLDEQFFGPGTRLTVL.

CDR3 protein: CASSFLWTDSNQPQHF. The DNA of the CDR3 is TGTGCCAGCAGCTTTTTGTGGACAGATAGCAATCAGCCCCAGCATTTT. The chain joins TRBV7-6 to TRBJ1-5; TRBD1 is a possible D gene (6 bases). The CDR3 consists of 16 residues. In germline, CDR1 is SGHVS, CDR2 FNYEAQ. The V gene lost 3 bases and the J gene lost 0 bases, with 12 bases spanning the gap.

The genes are TRBV30 and TRBJ2-1, with D unresolved. Trimming stripped 0 bases from V and 10 bases from J, with 7 bases between. The CDR3 covers 11 residues. The V gene's germline CDR1 is GTSNPN and CDR2 SVGIG (reference sequence). The CDR3 nucleotides are TGTGCCTGGAGTGTAGCTCGAGAGCAGTTCTTC. Its translation: CAWSVAREQFF.

In this sample, this clone turned up once. CDR3 loop: CASSPGEGAEAFF. The CDR3 bases are TGCGCCAGCAGCCCGGGGGAGGGCGCTGAAGCTTTCTTT. This chain joins TRBV4-3 and TRBJ1-1; a possible D gene is TRBD1 (5 bases). Trimming took 4 bases from V and 6 from J, leaving 12 bases between them. This CDR3 spans 13 amino acids. Germline assignment: CDR1 LGHNA and CDR2 YSLEER.

The chain is built from TRBV9 and TRBJ2-1; 10 nucleotides line up with TRBD2. The CDR3 consists of 16 residues. In germline, CDR1 is SGDLS, CDR2 YYNGEE. Germline trimming cut 2 bases from V and 2 bases from J; bases unmatched to any gene: 4. This chain's CDR3 is CASSVEREGPYNEQFF. In DNA, the CDR3 is TGTGCCAGCAGCGTGGAGCGGGAGGGCCCCTACAATGAGCAGTTCTTC.

V is TRBV13 and J is TRBJ2-3, with 14 bases lining up with TRBD2. J lost 4 bases, V lost 5 bases, and 5 bases had no gene match. This CDR3 has 16 residues. The V gene's germline CDR1 is PRHDT and CDR2 FYEKMQ (reference sequence). For the CDR3, the DNA is TGTGCCAGCAGCCTGGGACTAGCGGGGGCTCCAGATACGCAGTATTTT. Amino acids: CASSLGLAGAPDTQYF.